The 32 T cell receptor beta chains reported below all come from one sample, sequenced in a study of T cells in Graves' hyperthyroidism and ophthalmopathy. RNA transcripts provided the source from which TCR beta CDR3 regions were amplified. HTBI primers were used for first-round RT-PCR of the TCR CDR3. Via MiXCR, TCRdb re-called the multiplex PCR reads, giving one row per CDR3 protein. Here the sample spans hundreds of thousands of distinct CDR3 sequences, around 19% being singletons. The sequencing sample was made of blood. These receptors were taken from a woman in her 50s with Graves' hyperthyroidism that later progressed to Graves' ophthalmopathy.

This clonotype was seen many times. The gene calls are TRBV11-2 and TRBJ2-2; D tentatively reads TRBD1 or TRBD2 (5 bases each). V was pared by 1 base and J by 0 bases, with 15 bases between. This CDR3 spans 18 amino acids. Germline loops: CDR1 SGHAT, CDR2 FQNNGV. The CDR3, as DNA: TGTGCCAGCAGCTTAGTCGGGACGGGCAGGGCGAACACCGGGGAGCTGTTTTTT. Translation: CASSLVGTGRANTGELFF.

This chain links TRBV12-3 or TRBV12-4 with TRBJ2-7, with 9 bases identical to TRBD1. V lost 6 bases, J lost 1 base, and 7 bases stayed unmatched. The CDR3 is 15 amino acids. For the CDR3, the DNA is TGTGCCAGCAGAAGACAGGGGGAAGGATCCTACGAGCAGTACTTC. Translation: CASRRQGEGSYEQYF.

This sequence joins TRBV12-3 or TRBV12-4 and TRBJ2-7; D remains unclear. This CDR3 contains 12 residues. V lost 6 bases to trimming and J lost 2 bases, with 8 bases between them. The CDR3 reads CASSLNTYEQYF. CDR3 sequence (DNA): TGTGCCAGCAGCTTGAACACCTACGAGCAGTACTTC.

This chain uses TRBV19 with TRBJ2-5, with D possibly being TRBD1 (6 bases). V lost 2 bases, J lost 1 base, and 11 bases lay in between. The germline V gene has CDR1 LNHDA and CDR2 SQIVND (reference sequence). The CDR3 loop spans 15 amino acids. CDR3 region: CASSILGTSQETQYF. Written as DNA, the CDR3 is TGTGCCAGTAGTATACTTGGGACAAGCCAAGAGACCCAGTACTTC.

In its sample, this clonotype was seen a few times. The chain is built from TRBV27 and TRBJ1-2, with 10 bases identical to TRBD1. Germline V CDR1 and CDR2: MNHEY, SMNVEV (reference sequence). The J segment lost 4 bases and the V segment lost 6 bases, leaving 2 bases of the junction unmatched. The length of the CDR3 is 13 residues. The CDR3: CASRTGGGYGYTF. The CDR3 nucleotides read TGTGCCAGCAGGACAGGGGGCGGCTATGGCTACACCTTC.

This clonotype was detected only a few times. This chain joins TRBV7-3 and TRBJ2-3; a weak D match, TRBD1 (6 bases). CDR1 and CDR2 from the germline V gene are SGHTA and FQGTGA. V was pared by 5 bases and J by 5 bases, with 14 bases between. The CDR3 totals 14 residues. This CDR3 is CASSPRTAEDTQYF. For the CDR3, the DNA is TGTGCCAGCAGCCCCCGGACAGCCGAAGATACGCAGTATTTT. Supplemented by reference TRBV7-3 and TRBJ2-3, the full variable domain reads GAGVSQTPSNKVTEKGKYVELRCDPISGHTALYWYRQSLGQGPEFLIYFQGTGAADDSGLPNDRFFAVRPEGSVSTLKIQRTERGDSAVYLCASSPRTAEDTQYFGPGTRLTVL.

There are many counts of this clonotype. At one end, the junction sequence differs from germline, possibly due to a read error. The chain links TRBV12-3 or TRBV12-4 to TRBJ1-5, with no clear D. The length of the CDR3 is 14 residues. CDR3 DNA: TGTGCCAGCAGCTTAGTAGGTCAGGCGGGGCCCCAGCATTTT. As protein: CASSLVGQAGPQHF.

Concerning this clonotype: Being one base from a much bigger clone, this may be a read error. This chain links TRBV20-1 with TRBJ1-5; TRBD1 is a possible D gene (6 bases). CDR3 length: 14 amino acids. Germline values: CDR1 DFQATT, CDR2 SNEGSKA (reference sequence). The CDR3 here is CSARDPQGNQPQQF. The CDR3 coding sequence is TGCAGTGCTAGAGATCCCCAGGGGAATCAGCCCCAGCAATTT.

V gene TRBV5-8 combines with J gene TRBJ2-7; D remains unclear. The germline gives CDR1 SGHTS, CDR2 YDEGEE. V gave up 4 bases and J gave up 0 bases, with 11 bases separating them. This CDR3 region has 14 residues. CDR3 sequence: CASSLDGNSYEQYF. In nucleotides, the CDR3 is TGTGCCAGCAGCCTAGATGGCAACTCCTACGAGCAGTACTTC.

This clonotype was observed at least ten times. The rearrangement joins TRBV7-8 to TRBJ2-7; 8 bases are a match to TRBD1. V shed 0 bases, J shed 5 bases, and the junction held 3 bases outside the gene matches. CDR1 is SGHVS, CDR2 FQNEAQ, per germline. CDR3 length equals 14 residues. The CDR3 DNA reads as TGTGCCAGCAGCTTAGCGACAGGGGCGGACGAGCAGTACTTC. Amino acids: CASSLATGADEQYF.

The chain links TRBV5-6 to TRBJ1-3, with D hard to call. The CDR3 length is 13 residues. The germline CDR1 and CDR2 sequences are SGHDT and YYEEEE. V was clipped by 3 bases and J by 3 bases, with 7 bases between them. The CDR3 bases are TGTGCCAGCAGCTCAACCCTTGGAAACACCATATATTTT. Residues: CASSSTLGNTIYF.

The chain combines TRBV19 with TRBJ1-5; 9 bases map to TRBD1. The ends lost 4 bases at V and 1 base at J; junction bases unmatched: 5. Germline assignment: CDR1 LNHDA and CDR2 SQIVND (reference sequence). The CDR3 runs to 16 residues. The CDR3 DNA is TGTGCCAGTAGTACCTCGGACAGGGGCAGCAATCAGCCCCAGCATTTT. Its protein product is CASSTSDRGSNQPQHF.

About this clonotype: This sequence may be a read error, since a much larger clone differs from it by one base. The chain carries TRBV7-3 and TRBJ2-1; TRBD1 or TRBD2 may be the D gene (5 bases each). The ends were cut back, 5 bases at V and 5 bases at J, with 22 bases in the middle. In germline, CDR1 is SGHTA, CDR2 FQGTGA. The CDR3 is 17 residues long. The CDR3 bases are TGTGCCAGCAGCCCCCCCGGAGGACAAGGGCCTAACAATGAGCAGTTCTTC. Translating it yields CASSPPGGQGPNNEQFF.

This clonotype was found many times. V gene TRBV2 combines with J gene TRBJ2-1, with 12 nucleotides matching TRBD2. The CDR3 spans 18 residues. J gave up 0 bases and V 6 bases, and 9 bases lay outside the gene matches. Per the germline V gene, CDR1 is SNHLY and CDR2 is FYNNEI. The CDR3 is CASSDRLAGGGSYNEQFF. Written as DNA, the CDR3 is TGTGCCAGCAGCGATAGGCTAGCGGGGGGGGGCTCCTACAATGAGCAGTTCTTC.

This clonotype appeared a few times. This chain links TRBV2 with TRBJ1-5; D uncertain. CDR1 is SNHLY and CDR2 is FYNNEI in the germline V gene. The CDR3 totals 12 residues. The V and J ends lost 6 bases and 8 bases respectively, with 11 bases between them. The CDR3 bases are TGTGCCAGCAGGGTTGGGCCAGAGCCCCAGCATTTT. Its protein product is CASRVGPEPQHF.

On this clonotype: This may stem from a read error, because a much larger clone lies one nucleotide away. The CDR3 protein is CASSLVRGSSYDEQFF. The CDR3 bases are TGTGCCAGCAGCTTAGTACGGGGAAGCTCCTACGATGAGCAGTTCTTC. The V gene is TRBV11-2, the J gene TRBJ2-1; possible D gene TRBD2, 5 bases. The CDR3 loop spans 16 amino acids. Germline CDR1 is SGHAT and CDR2 is FQNNGV.

The chain joins TRBV27 to TRBJ1-1; D remains unclear. V was shortened by 6 bases and J by 4 bases, with 18 bases between the two germline ends. The CDR3 spans 15 residues. Germline V lookup: CDR1 MNHEY, CDR2 SMNVEV (reference sequence). The chain's CDR3 is CASSSLGSVSTEAFF. CDR3 sequence (DNA): TGTGCCAGCAGCTCTTTGGGGTCGGTCAGCACTGAAGCTTTCTTT.

The genes are TRBV9 and TRBJ2-2, with 10 bases fitting TRBD2. V lost 4 bases to trimming and J lost 4 bases; unmatched junction nucleotides: 7. This CDR3 spans 16 amino acids. Germline lookup yields CDR1 SGDLS and CDR2 YYNGEE. The CDR3 coding sequence is TGTGCCAGCAGCTACCTAGCGGGGGTACGCACCGGGGAGCTGTTTTTT. Residues: CASSYLAGVRTGELFF.

This clonotype was found many times. V gene TRBV9 combines with J gene TRBJ2-1; a weak D match, TRBD1 (5 bases). V shed 4 bases and J shed 1 base, with 15 bases lying between them. CDR1 and CDR2 from the germline V gene are SGDLS and YYNGEE. The CDR3 covers 16 residues. The CDR3 DNA is TGTGCCAGCAGCCCCCGCTGGGGCCGTTCCTACAATGAGCAGTTCTTC. Translation gives CASSPRWGRSYNEQFF.

The gene calls are TRBV4-1 and TRBJ2-3; 10 positions match TRBD2. Per germline, CDR1 MGHRA and CDR2 YSYEKL. The CDR3 is 16 amino acids. Trimming took 4 bases from V and 2 from J; bases not matched to a gene: 6. The CDR3, as DNA: TGCGCCAGCAGCCCGCGGACTAGCGGAATCACAGATACGCAGTATTTT. It encodes CASSPRTSGITDTQYF.

At least ten counts were recorded for this clonotype. The chain recombines TRBV24-1 with TRBJ1-2, with D maybe TRBD1 (5 bases). V was clipped by 2 bases and J by 5 bases, with 11 bases between them. Germline values: CDR1 KGHDR, CDR2 SFDVKD. The length of the CDR3 is 14 residues. The DNA for the CDR3 is TGTGCCACCAGTGATTCCGGGACTGCTTATGGCTACACCTTC. Protein: CATSDSGTAYGYTF.

The sample holds many counts of this clonotype. The rearrangement uses TRBV11-2 and TRBJ1-1; D is uncertain. CDR3 length: 13 amino acids. CDR1 SGHAT and CDR2 FQNNGV come from the germline V gene. V was trimmed by 5 bases and J by 1 base, leaving 8 bases between them. CDR3 region: CASSPPANTEAFF. The CDR3 DNA follows: TGTGCCAGCAGCCCCCCCGCGAACACTGAAGCTTTCTTT.

In this sample, this clonotype turned up many times. The chain combines TRBV2 with TRBJ1-1; D remains unclear. The ends were cut back, 5 bases at V and 5 bases at J, with 6 bases in the middle. Germline V lookup: CDR1 SNHLY, CDR2 FYNNEI. The CDR3 consists of 11 residues. CDR3 DNA: TGTGCCAGCAGTCCGAGGACTGAAGCTTTCTTT. It is translated as CASSPRTEAFF. The full variable domain, rest sourced from reference TRBV2 and TRBJ1-1, is EPEVTQTPSHQVTQMGQEVILRCVPISNHLYFYWYRQILGQKVEFLVSFYNNEISEKSEIFDDQFSVERPDGSNFTLKIRSTKLEDSAMYFCASSPRTEAFFGQGTRLTVV.

This clonotype has at least ten counts. The rearrangement uses TRBV12-3 or TRBV12-4 and TRBJ1-1; 10 bases map to TRBD1. J was trimmed by 5 bases and V by 7 bases; bases with no gene match: 7. This CDR3 is built from 14 residues. The CDR3 DNA sequence: TGTGCCAGCAATGACAGGGGGCGCGGGACTGAAGCTTTCTTT. Its protein product is CASNDRGRGTEAFF.

This clonotype was seen more than once but under ten times. The rearrangement links TRBV6-2 or TRBV6-3 to TRBJ1-6, with TRBD1 as a possible D gene (6 bases). Germline CDR1 is MNHEY and CDR2 is SVGEGT. The CDR3 is 14 residues long. Trimming pared 5 bases from V and 10 bases from J, leaving 15 bases between. As DNA, the CDR3 is TGTGCCAGCAGTCCGGGGGGGGCAGGATCACCCCTCCACTTT. Protein product: CASSPGGAGSPLHF.

The table lists this clonotype with many counts. This chain links TRBV3-1 with TRBJ1-2; 7 bases map to TRBD1. CDR3 length: 15 residues. V lost 4 bases to trimming and J lost 4 bases; unmatched junction nucleotides: 9. CDR1 is LGHDT and CDR2 is YNNKEL in the germline V gene (reference sequence). CDR3 protein: CASSLKTGPSYGYTF. The DNA for the CDR3 is TGTGCCAGCAGCCTTAAGACAGGGCCTTCCTATGGCTACACCTTC. Variable domain in full (rest from reference TRBV3-1 and TRBJ1-2): DTAVSQTPKYLVTQMGNDKSIKCEQNLGHDTMYWYKQDSKKFLKIMFSYNNKELIINETVPNRFSPKSPDKAHLNLHINSLELGDSAVYFCASSLKTGPSYGYTFGSGTRLTVV.

The chain recombines TRBV20-1 with TRBJ1-5; possible D gene TRBD1, 6 bases. V lost 6 bases, J lost 6 bases, and 24 bases lay in between. The CDR3 is 16 amino acids. Per germline, CDR1 DFQATT and CDR2 SNEGSKA (reference sequence). The CDR3 DNA sequence: TGCAGTGCCAGGGCCCTGAGTGGAGGGGGAAGTCAGCCCCAGCATTTT. Residues: CSARALSGGGSQPQHF.

The sample holds a few counts of this clonotype. The chain is built from TRBV5-1 and TRBJ1-1, with TRBD1 as a possible D gene (5 bases). Germline values: CDR1 SGHRS, CDR2 YFSETQ. V lost 0 bases and J 3 bases, leaving 12 bases between the germline ends. CDR3 size: 15 residues. The CDR3: CASSLVSGGHTEAFF. The CDR3 DNA is TGCGCCAGCAGCTTGGTCTCGGGGGGTCACACTGAAGCTTTCTTT.

This clonotype showed up many times. The rearrangement joins TRBV3-1 to TRBJ1-4, with 8 nucleotides matching TRBD1. This CDR3 spans 14 amino acids. V lost 6 bases to trimming and J lost 8 bases; unmatched junction nucleotides: 8. CDR1 is LGHDT, CDR2 YNNKEL, per germline (reference sequence). CDR3 nucleotides: TGTGCCAGCAGGGCCGGGACAGGTGACGAAAAACTGTTTTTT. Amino acid sequence: CASRAGTGDEKLFF.

This clonotype was detected only a few times. J is TRBJ1-1 and V is TRBV5-4; a possible D gene is TRBD1 (6 bases). The length of the CDR3 is 13 residues. Germline assignment: CDR1 SGHNT and CDR2 YYREEE (reference sequence). Trimming cost V 0 bases and J 10 bases, with 13 bases left between them. CDR3 bases: TGTGCCAGCAGCTTGGGTCAGGGGTTCGGAGCTTTCTTT. Protein product: CASSLGQGFGAFF.

In its sample, this clonotype was seen a few times. The V gene is TRBV5-1, the J gene TRBJ1-1; a possible D gene is TRBD1 (5 bases). Trimming took 0 bases from V and 5 from J, leaving 14 bases between them. The CDR3 is 15 amino acids. Germline CDR1 is SGHRS and CDR2 is YFSETQ. The CDR3 bases are TGCGCCAGCAGCTTGGTAGCAGGGCTTCGGACTGAAGCTTTCTTT. This sequence encodes CASSLVAGLRTEAFF.

This clonotype has a handful of counts. The chain employs TRBV6-5 and TRBJ1-2, with D perhaps TRBD1 (6 bases). This CDR3 contains 14 residues. The V gene's germline CDR1 is MNHEY and CDR2 SVGAGI. Trimming removed 2 bases at V and 8 bases at J, with 15 bases between. CDR3 in DNA: TGTGCCAGCAGTTACGACAGGAACTATGGCGGCTACACCTTC. Its translation: CASSYDRNYGGYTF.